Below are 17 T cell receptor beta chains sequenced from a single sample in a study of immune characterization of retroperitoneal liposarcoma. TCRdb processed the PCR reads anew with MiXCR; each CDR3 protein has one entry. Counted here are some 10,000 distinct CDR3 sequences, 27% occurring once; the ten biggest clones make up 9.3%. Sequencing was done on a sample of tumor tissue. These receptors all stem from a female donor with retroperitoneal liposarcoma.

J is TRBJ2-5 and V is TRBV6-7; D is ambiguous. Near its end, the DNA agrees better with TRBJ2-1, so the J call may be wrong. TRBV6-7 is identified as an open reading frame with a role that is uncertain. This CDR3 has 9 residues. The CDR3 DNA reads TGTGCCAGCCATCCCGAGCAGTTCTTC. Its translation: CASHPEQFF.

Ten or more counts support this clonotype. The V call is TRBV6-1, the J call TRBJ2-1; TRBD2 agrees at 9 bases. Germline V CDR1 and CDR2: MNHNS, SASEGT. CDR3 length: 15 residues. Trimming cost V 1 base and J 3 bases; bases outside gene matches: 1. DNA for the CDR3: TGTGCCAGCAGTGAAGGGACTAGCGACTACAATGAGCAGTTCTTC. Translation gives CASSEGTSDYNEQFF.

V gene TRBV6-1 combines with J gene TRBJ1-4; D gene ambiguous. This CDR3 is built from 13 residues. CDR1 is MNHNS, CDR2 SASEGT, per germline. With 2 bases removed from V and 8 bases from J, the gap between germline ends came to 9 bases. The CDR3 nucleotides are TGTGCCAGCAGTGAACGGGTCCGGGAAAAACTGTTTTTT. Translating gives CASSERVREKLFF.

The chain's CDR3 is CASSPWTVGRAKNIQYF. The DNA of the CDR3 is TGTGCCAGCAGCCCCTGGACAGTAGGGCGGGCCAAAAACATTCAGTACTTC. The V gene is TRBV6-2 or TRBV6-3, the J gene TRBJ2-4, with D perhaps matching TRBD1 (6 bases). The CDR3 is 17 residues long. Germline loops: CDR1 MNHEY, CDR2 SVGEGT. V was trimmed by 6 bases and J by 1 base, leaving 19 bases between them.

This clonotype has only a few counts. The CDR3 loop reads CASRPDRAGKNIQYF. For the CDR3, the DNA is TGTGCCAGCAGGCCCGACAGGGCCGGGAAAAACATTCAGTACTTC. This chain connects TRBV6-1 to TRBJ2-4; 7 positions agree with TRBD1. Trimming removed 6 bases from V and 4 bases from J; junction bases left unmatched: 9. The CDR3 loop spans 15 amino acids. Germline lookup yields CDR1 MNHNS and CDR2 SASEGT.

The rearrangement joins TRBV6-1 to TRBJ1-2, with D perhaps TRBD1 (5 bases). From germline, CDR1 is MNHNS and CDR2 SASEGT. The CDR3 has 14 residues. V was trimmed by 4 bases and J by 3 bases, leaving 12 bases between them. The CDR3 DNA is TGTGCCAGCAGTGCGGGGGTTTTTGACTATGGCTACACCTTC. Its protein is CASSAGVFDYGYTF.

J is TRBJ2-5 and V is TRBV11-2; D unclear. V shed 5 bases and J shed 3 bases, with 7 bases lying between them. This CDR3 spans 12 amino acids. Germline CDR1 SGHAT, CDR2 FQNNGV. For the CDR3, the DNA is TGTGCCAGCAGCCGGTGGGAAGAGACCCAGTACTTC. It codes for CASSRWEETQYF.

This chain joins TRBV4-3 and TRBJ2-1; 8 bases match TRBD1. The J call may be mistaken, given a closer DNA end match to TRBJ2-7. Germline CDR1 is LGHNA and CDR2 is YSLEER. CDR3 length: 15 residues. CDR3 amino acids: CASSQDRGLYYEQYF. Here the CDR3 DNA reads TGCGCCAGCAGCCAAGACAGGGGGCTATACTACGAGCAGTACTTC.

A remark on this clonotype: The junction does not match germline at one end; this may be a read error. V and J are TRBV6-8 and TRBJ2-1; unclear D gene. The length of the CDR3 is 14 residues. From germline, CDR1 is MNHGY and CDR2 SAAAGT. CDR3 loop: CASDSGPYNSPLHF. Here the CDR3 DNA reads TGTGCCAGCGACTCCGGGCCCTATAATTCACCCCTCCACTTC.

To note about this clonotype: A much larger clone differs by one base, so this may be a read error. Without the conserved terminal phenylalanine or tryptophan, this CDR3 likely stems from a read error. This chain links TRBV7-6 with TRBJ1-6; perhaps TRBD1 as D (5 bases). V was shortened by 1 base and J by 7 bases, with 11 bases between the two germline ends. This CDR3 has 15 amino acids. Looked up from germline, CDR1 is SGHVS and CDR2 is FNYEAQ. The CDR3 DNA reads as TGTGCCAGCAGCTTAGGTGGCAGACAGAATTCACCCCTCCACTCT. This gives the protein CASSLGGRQNSPLHS.

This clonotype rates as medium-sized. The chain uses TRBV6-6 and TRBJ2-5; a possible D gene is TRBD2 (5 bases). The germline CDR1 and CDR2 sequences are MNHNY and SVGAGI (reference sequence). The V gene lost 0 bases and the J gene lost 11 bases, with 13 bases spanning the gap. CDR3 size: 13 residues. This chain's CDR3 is CASSYSLAGRQYF. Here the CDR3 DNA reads TGTGCCAGCAGTTACTCCCTAGCAGGAAGGCAGTACTTC.

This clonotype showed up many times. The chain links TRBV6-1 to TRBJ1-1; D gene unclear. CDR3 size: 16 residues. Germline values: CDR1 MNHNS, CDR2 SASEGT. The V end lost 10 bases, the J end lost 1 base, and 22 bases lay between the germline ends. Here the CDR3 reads CANLPLALGPNTEAFF. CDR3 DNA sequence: TGTGCCAACCTCCCCCTCGCGTTAGGCCCGAACACTGAAGCTTTCTTT.

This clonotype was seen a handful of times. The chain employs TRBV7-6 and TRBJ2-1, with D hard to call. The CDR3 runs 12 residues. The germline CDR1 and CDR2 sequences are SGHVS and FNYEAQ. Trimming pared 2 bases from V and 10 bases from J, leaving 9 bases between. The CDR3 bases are TGTGCCAGCAGCTTACGTGTGCAAGAGCAGTTCTTC. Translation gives CASSLRVQEQFF.

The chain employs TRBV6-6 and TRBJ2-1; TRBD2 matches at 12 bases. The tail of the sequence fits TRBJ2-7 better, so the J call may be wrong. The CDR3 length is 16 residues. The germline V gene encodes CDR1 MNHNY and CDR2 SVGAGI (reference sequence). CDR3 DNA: TGTGCCAGCAGTTACGATTCTAGCGGGGGGGCCGGTGAGCAGTACTTC. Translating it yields CASSYDSSGGAGEQYF.

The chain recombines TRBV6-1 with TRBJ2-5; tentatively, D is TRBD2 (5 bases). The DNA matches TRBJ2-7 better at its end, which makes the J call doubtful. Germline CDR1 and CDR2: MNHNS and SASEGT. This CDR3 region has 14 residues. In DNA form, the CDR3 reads TGTGCCAGCAGTGAACCAGACGGGACCTACGAGCAGTACTTC. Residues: CASSEPDGTYEQYF.

CDR3 sequence reads: CASSRRWGQGETQFF. CDR3 nucleotide sequence: TGTGCCAGCAGTCGTCGGTGGGGCCAGGGGGAGACCCAGTTCTTC. J is TRBJ2-1 and V is TRBV6-1; TRBD1 matches 7 bases. Germline values: CDR1 MNHNS, CDR2 SASEGT. J lost 13 bases, V lost 5 bases, and 17 bases had no gene match. The CDR3 totals 15 residues.

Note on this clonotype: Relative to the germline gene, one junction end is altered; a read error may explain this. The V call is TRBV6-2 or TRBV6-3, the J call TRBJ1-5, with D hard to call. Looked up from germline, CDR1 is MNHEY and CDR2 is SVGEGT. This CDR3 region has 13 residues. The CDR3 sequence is CASSYSSGQPLHF. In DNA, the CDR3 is TGTGCCAGCAGTTACTCGAGCGGTCAGCCCCTGCATTTT.